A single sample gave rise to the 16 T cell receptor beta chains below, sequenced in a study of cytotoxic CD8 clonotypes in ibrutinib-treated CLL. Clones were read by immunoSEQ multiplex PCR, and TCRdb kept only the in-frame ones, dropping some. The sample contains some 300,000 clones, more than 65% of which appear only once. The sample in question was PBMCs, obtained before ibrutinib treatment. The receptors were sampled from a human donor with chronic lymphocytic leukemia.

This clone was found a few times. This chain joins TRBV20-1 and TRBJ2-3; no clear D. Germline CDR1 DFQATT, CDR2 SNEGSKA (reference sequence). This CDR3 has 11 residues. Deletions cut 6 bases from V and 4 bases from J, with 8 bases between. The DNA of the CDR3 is TGCAGTGCCTCCCAGCCAGATACGCAGTATTTT. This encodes CSASQPDTQYF.

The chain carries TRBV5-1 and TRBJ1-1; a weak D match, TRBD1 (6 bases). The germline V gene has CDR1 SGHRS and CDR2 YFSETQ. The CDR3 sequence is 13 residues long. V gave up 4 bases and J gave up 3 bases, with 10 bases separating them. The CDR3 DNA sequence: TGCGCCAGCAGCCTGGGACAAGACACTGAAGCTTTCTTT. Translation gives CASSLGQDTEAFF.

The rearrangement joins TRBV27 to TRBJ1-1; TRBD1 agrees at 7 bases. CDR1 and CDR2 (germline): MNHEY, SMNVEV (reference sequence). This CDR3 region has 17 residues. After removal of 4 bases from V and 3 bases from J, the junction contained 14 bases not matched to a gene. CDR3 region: CASSSGRYTGAHTEAFF. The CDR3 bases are TGTGCCAGCAGTTCCGGAAGATATACAGGGGCACACACTGAAGCTTTCTTT.

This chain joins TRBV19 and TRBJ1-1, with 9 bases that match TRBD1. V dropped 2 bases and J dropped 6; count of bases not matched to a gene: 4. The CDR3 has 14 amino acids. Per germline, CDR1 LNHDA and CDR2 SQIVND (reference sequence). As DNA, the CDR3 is TGTGCCAGTAGTATACGGGACAGGGTCCCTGAAGCTTTCTTT. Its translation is CASSIRDRVPEAFF. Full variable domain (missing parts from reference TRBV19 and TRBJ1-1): DGGITQSPKYLFRKEGQNVTLSCEQNLNHDAMYWYRQDPGQGLRLIYYSQIVNDFQKGDIAEGYSVSREKKESFPLTVTSAQKNPTAFYLCASSIRDRVPEAFFGQGTRLTVV.

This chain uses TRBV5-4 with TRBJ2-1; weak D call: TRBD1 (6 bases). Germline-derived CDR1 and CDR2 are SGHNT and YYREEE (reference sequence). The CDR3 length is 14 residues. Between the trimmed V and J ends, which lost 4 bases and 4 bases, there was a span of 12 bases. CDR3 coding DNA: TGTGCCAGCAGCGGCCGGGACATTTACAATGAGCAGTTCTTC. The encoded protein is CASSGRDIYNEQFF.

Here the CDR3 DNA reads TGCGCCAGCAGCGCAGGCTTTAGCAATCAGCCCCAGCATTTT. This sequence encodes CASSAGFSNQPQHF. V is TRBV4-1 and J is TRBJ1-5; D unclear. This CDR3 contains 14 residues. Trimming shortened V by 5 bases and J by 0 bases, and 8 bases separated the two germline ends. Germline lookup yields CDR1 MGHRA and CDR2 YSYEKL.

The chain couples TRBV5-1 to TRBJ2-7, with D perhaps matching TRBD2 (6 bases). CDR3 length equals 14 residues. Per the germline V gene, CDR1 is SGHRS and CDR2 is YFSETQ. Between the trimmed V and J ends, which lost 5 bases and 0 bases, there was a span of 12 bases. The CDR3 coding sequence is TGCGCCAGCAGACTACTAGCAATCTCCTACGAGCAGTACTTC. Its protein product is CASRLLAISYEQYF.

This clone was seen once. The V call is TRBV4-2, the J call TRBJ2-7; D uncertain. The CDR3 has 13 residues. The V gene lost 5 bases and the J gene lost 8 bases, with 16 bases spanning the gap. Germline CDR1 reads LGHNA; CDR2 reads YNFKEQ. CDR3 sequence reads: CASSDTDSAQQYF. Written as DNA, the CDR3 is TGTGCCAGCAGCGATACAGACTCAGCTCAGCAGTACTTC.

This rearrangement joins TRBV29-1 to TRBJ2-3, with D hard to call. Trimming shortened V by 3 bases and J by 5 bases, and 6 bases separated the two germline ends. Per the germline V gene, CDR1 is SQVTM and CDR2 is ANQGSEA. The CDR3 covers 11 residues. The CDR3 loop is CSVDIGDTQYF. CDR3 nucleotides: TGCAGCGTTGATATTGGAGATACGCAGTATTTT.

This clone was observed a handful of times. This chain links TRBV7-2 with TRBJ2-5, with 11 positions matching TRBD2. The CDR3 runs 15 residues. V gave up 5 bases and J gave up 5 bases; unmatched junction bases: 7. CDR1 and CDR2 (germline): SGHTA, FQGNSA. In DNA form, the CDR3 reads TGTGCCAGCAGCCTGCCGACTAGCGGGACCGAGACCCAGTACTTC. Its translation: CASSLPTSGTETQYF.

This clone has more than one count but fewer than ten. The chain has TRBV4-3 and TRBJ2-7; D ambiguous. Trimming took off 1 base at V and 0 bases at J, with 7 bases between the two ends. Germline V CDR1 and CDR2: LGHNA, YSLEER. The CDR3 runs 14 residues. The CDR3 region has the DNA TGCGCCAGCAGCCAAGGCCGGAGCTCCTACGAGCAGTACTTC. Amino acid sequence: CASSQGRSSYEQYF.

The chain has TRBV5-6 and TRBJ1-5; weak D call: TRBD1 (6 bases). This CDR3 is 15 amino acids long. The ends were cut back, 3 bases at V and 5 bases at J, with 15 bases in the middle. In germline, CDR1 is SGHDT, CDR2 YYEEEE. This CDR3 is CASSSTGFVHQPQHF. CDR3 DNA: TGTGCCAGCAGCTCTACAGGGTTTGTCCATCAGCCCCAGCATTTT.

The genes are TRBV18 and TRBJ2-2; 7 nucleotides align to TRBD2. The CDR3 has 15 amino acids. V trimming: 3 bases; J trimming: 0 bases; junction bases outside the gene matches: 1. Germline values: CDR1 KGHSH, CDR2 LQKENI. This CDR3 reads CASSPTSANTGELFF. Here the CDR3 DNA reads TGTGCCAGCTCACCCACTAGCGCGAACACCGGGGAGCTGTTTTTT.

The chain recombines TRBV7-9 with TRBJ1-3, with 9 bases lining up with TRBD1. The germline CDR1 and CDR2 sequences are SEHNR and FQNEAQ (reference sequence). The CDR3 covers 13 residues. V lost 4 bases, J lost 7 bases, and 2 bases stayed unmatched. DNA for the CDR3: TGTGCCAGCAGCTCAGGGACAGGGAACACCATATATTTT. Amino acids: CASSSGTGNTIYF.

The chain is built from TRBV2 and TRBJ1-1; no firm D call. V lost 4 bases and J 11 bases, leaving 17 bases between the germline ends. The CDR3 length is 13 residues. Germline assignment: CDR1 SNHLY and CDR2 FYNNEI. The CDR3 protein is CASSGGQASRAFF. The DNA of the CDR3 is TGTGCCAGCAGTGGTGGGCAGGCGAGCCGGGCTTTCTTT.

The chain's CDR3 is CASSGAGGPQFF. DNA of the CDR3: TGTGCCAGTAGTGGAGCGGGAGGCCCACAGTTCTTC. The V call is TRBV19, the J call TRBJ2-1; TRBD2 matches at 9 bases. The V gene end was trimmed by 5 bases and the J gene end by 13 bases; junction bases not matched to a gene: 6. Germline loops: CDR1 LNHDA, CDR2 SQIVND (reference sequence). This CDR3 is 12 amino acids long. Combining the CDR3 with reference TRBV19 and TRBJ2-1 gives the whole variable domain DGGITQSPKYLFRKEGQNVTLSCEQNLNHDAMYWYRQDPGQGLRLIYYSQIVNDFQKGDIAEGYSVSREKKESFPLTVTSAQKNPTAFYLCASSGAGGPQFFGPGTRLTVL.